The 9 T cell receptor beta chains below were found in one sample sequenced in a study of early T cells in non-severe SARS-CoV-2 infection. TCRdb redid the calling of the 5' RACE reads with MiXCR, one entry per CDR3 protein. The sample lists about 48,000 distinct CDR3 sequences, more than 6.5% seen once, with 5.8% in the top ten. The material sequenced was whole blood. These receptors all come from an adult who was a healthcare worker with PCR-confirmed SARS-CoV-2 infection or an uninfected control (not recorded which).

This clonotype was recorded at least ten times. This chain joins TRBV20-1 and TRBJ2-1; D unresolved. Trimming pared 6 bases from V and 4 bases from J, leaving 13 bases between. This CDR3 is 13 amino acids long. CDR1 is DFQATT and CDR2 is SNEGSKA in the germline V gene (reference sequence). The CDR3 region is CSARLPVYNEQFF. DNA of the CDR3: TGCAGTGCCAGACTGCCCGTGTACAATGAGCAGTTCTTC.

There are many counts of this clonotype. The gene calls are TRBV18 and TRBJ1-2; D possibly corresponds to TRBD1 (5 bases). Germline CDR1 reads KGHSH; CDR2 reads LQKENI. The V gene lost 0 bases and the J gene lost 4 bases, with 9 bases spanning the gap. The CDR3 is 14 residues long. This CDR3 is CASSPPFTGYGYTF. Here the CDR3 DNA reads TGTGCCAGCTCACCACCGTTTACAGGCTATGGCTACACCTTC.

The table lists this clonotype with many counts. This CDR3 is CASGALDRGSSGELFF. The CDR3 DNA follows: TGTGCCAGCGGAGCCTTGGACAGGGGGAGCTCCGGGGAGCTGTTTTTT. The chain couples TRBV5-6 to TRBJ2-2; 10 nucleotides agree with TRBD1. After removal of 7 bases from V and 6 bases from J, the junction contained 12 bases not matched to a gene. Germline CDR1 SGHDT, CDR2 YYEEEE. The CDR3 extends over 16 amino acids.

This clonotype appeared a few times. This chain joins TRBV6-2 or TRBV6-3 and TRBJ2-7; either TRBD1 or TRBD2 may fit D (5 bases each). The CDR3 is 14 residues long. The V and J ends lost 5 bases and 0 bases respectively, with 11 bases between them. CDR1 is MNHEY, CDR2 SVGEGT, per germline. The chain's CDR3 is CASSGDGYSYEQYF. In DNA, the CDR3 is TGTGCCAGCAGTGGGGACGGATACTCCTACGAGCAGTACTTC.

The chain is built from TRBV29-1 and TRBJ2-2; 7 bases match TRBD1. The CDR3 is 14 residues long. Germline CDR1 and CDR2: SQVTM and ANQGSEA. J gave up 5 bases and V 4 bases, and 7 bases lay outside the gene matches. The CDR3 sequence: CSVAPRQGTGELFF. The CDR3 DNA is TGCAGCGTTGCCCCGCGACAGGGAACCGGGGAGCTGTTTTTT.

The genes are TRBV2 and TRBJ1-4; no definite D call. The V end was cut by 9 bases, the J end by 5 bases, with 13 bases between. The germline V gene has CDR1 SNHLY and CDR2 FYNNEI. This CDR3 is 13 amino acids long. CDR3 bases: TGTGCCAGATCTACGGGCGGCAATGAAAAACTGTTTTTT. It codes for CARSTGGNEKLFF. The full variable domain, with the rest looked up from reference TRBV2 and TRBJ1-4, is EPEVTQTPSHQVTQMGQEVILRCVPISNHLYFYWYRQILGQKVEFLVSFYNNEISEKSEIFDDQFSVERPDGSNFTLKIRSTKLEDSAMYFCARSTGGNEKLFFGSGTQLSVL.

This clonotype was counted at least ten times. The V call is TRBV24-1, the J call TRBJ1-5; 9 bases are shared with TRBD1. The CDR3 totals 16 residues. V shed 12 bases and J 7 bases; nucleotides not matched to a gene: 18. Germline CDR1 reads KGHDR; CDR2 reads SFDVKD. CDR3 sequence reads: CAWENPGTGIGQPQHF. The CDR3 nucleotides read TGTGCCTGGGAGAACCCCGGGACAGGGATAGGACAGCCCCAGCATTTT.

Remarks on this clonotype: With a much larger clone just one base away, this may be a read error. The J gene is TRBJ2-7, the V gene TRBV9; 7 nucleotides match TRBD1. There are 14 residues in the CDR3. Germline V gene data show CDR1 as SGDLS and CDR2 as YYNGEE. Losses at the gene ends were 0 bases for V and 7 bases for J; bases not matched to a gene: 7. The DNA for the CDR3 is TGTGCCAGCAGCGTAGGGGACAGTGCGTCAGAGCAGTACTTC. This translates into CASSVGDSASEQYF. The full variable domain, completed using reference TRBV9 and TRBJ2-7, is DSGVTQTPKHLITATGQRVTLRCSPRSGDLSVYWYQQSLDQGLQFLIQYYNGEERAKGNILERFSAQQFPDLHSELNLSSLELGDSALYFCASSVGDSASEQYFGPGTRLTVT.

This clonotype was seen more than once but under ten times. The rearrangement uses TRBV29-1 and TRBJ1-1; 7 bases are shared with TRBD1. CDR1 SQVTM and CDR2 ANQGSEA come from the germline V gene. After removal of 6 bases from V and 1 base from J, the junction contained 5 bases not matched to a gene. The CDR3 is made up of 13 amino acids. The CDR3 here is CSVLGQRNTEAFF. In nucleotides, the CDR3 is TGCAGCGTATTGGGACAGAGGAACACTGAAGCTTTCTTT.